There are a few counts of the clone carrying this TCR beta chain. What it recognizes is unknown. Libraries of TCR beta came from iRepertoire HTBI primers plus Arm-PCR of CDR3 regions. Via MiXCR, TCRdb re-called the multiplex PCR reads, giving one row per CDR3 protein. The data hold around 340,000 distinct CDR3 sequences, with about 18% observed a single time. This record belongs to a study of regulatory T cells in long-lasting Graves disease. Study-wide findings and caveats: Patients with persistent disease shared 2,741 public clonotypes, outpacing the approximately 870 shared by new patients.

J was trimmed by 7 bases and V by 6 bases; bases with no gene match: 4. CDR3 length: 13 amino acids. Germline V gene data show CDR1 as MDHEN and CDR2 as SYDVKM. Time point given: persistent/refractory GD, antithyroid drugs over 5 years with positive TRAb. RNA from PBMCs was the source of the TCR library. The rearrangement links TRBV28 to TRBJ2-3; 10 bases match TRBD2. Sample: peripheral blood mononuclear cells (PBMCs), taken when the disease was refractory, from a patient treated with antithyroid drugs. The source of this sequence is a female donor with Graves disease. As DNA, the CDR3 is TGTGCCAGCAGCATTAGCGGGAGGAATACGCAGTATTTT. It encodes CASSISGRNTQYF.